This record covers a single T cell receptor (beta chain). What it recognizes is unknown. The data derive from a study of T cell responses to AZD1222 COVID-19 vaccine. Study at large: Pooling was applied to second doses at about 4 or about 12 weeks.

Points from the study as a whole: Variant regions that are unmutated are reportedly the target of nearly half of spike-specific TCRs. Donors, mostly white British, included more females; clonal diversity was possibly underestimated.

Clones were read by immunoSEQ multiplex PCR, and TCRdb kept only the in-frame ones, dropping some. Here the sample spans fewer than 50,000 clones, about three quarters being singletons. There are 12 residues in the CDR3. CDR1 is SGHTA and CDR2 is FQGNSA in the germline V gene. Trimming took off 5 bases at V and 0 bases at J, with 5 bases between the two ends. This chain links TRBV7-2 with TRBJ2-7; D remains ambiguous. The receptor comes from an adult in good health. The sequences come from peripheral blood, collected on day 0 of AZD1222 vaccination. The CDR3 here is CASSPHSYEQYF. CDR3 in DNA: TGTGCCAGCAGCCCCCACTCCTACGAGCAGTACTTC.